This TCR beta chain was identified during a study of beta chain features in type 1 diabetes. Per the germline V gene, CDR1 is MGHRA and CDR2 is YSYEKL. The trim removed 2 bases at V and 5 bases at J, leaving 11 bases unmatched. The CDR3 is 18 amino acids. This clone has more than one count but fewer than ten. Expressed TCRB transcripts were sequenced because the isolated RNA had all been reverse transcribed beforehand. Generated by immunoSEQ multiplex PCR, the TCRdb table keeps only in-frame clones and is missing some. The repertoire holds some 19,000 clones, 40% to 60% seen once, with around 0.45% in the top ten.

The TCR comes from a young man in good health. The V gene is TRBV4-1, the J gene TRBJ2-1; TRBD1 matches 11 bases. Sequenced: stem cell memory CD4+ T cells from blood. The DNA for the CDR3 is TGCGCCAGCAGCCAAAGCTATATTTGGGGACAGGGGGACAATGAGCAGTTCTTC. Amino acid sequence: CASSQSYIWGQGDNEQFF.